Below, one T cell receptor beta chain is given with its context. Looked up from germline, CDR1 is SNHLY and CDR2 is FYNNEI. Trimming pared 6 bases from V and 2 bases from J, leaving 16 bases between. The CDR3 totals 15 residues. The data were taken from a study of OX40 agonist ivuxolimab in advanced cancers. The overall study: Patients were dosed intravenously with ivuxolimab at 0.01 to 10 mg/kg every 2 weeks.

Sequencing was performed with immunoSEQ multiplex PCR; in TCRdb, only in-frame clones are kept and a portion is missing. The sample shows 90,000 to 100,000 clones, approximately 91% of them seen only once. V and J are TRBV2 and TRBJ1-2; a weak D match, TRBD1 (6 bases). The origin of this receptor is an adult with an advanced solid tumor such as melanoma, head and neck, liver or kidney cancer. The source was CD4+ or CD8+ T cells sorted from blood, collected in a trial of the OX40 agonist ivuxolimab. The CDR3 DNA sequence: TGTGCCAGCAGACGCGACAGGTTTGAGAACTATGGCTACACCTTC. Translating it yields CASRRDRFENYGYTF.